The present TCR beta chain was sequenced within a study of T cells in Graves' hyperthyroidism and ophthalmopathy. Study details: Peripheral blood draws took place at initial diagnosis, ahead of any treatment.

Using RNA transcripts as the source, TCR beta CDR3 regions were amplified. In the first-round RT-PCR of the TCR CDR3, the HTBI primer set was used. TCRdb analysed the multiplex PCR reads with MiXCR anew, one entry per CDR3 protein. The sample lists about 350,000 distinct CDR3 sequences, about a fifth occurring once. The V gene lost 6 bases and the J gene lost 9 bases, with 14 bases spanning the gap. The CDR3 has 12 amino acids. Germline V gene data show CDR1 as MDHEN and CDR2 as SYDVKM. This clonotype has only a few counts. Hyperthyroidism patients were newly diagnosed, had disease duration under 2 months, and were aged 18 to 65 years.

This chain joins TRBV28 and TRBJ1-1, with D maybe TRBD1 (5 bases). The TCR sequence derives from a woman between 18 and 30 years old with Graves' hyperthyroidism. Sequences were obtained from blood. CDR3 bases: TGTGCCAGCAGCAGCCCGGGACTCAAAGCTTTCTTT. It encodes CASSSPGLKAFF.